This T cell receptor (beta chain) was sequenced for a study of metastatic and nonmetastatic thyroid tumors. Study-level background: Across peripheral blood and tumor or nodule tissue samples taken from malignant and benign thyroid patients, the repertoires were compared with one another.

Broader study findings: Malignant thyroid tumors reportedly exceeded benign nodules significantly in TCR beta diversity, with the difference appearing in blood and tumor.

In the original processing: Researchers built a distant-metastasis classifier for papillary thyroid cancer that drew on CDR3 differences across clinicopathological groups. TCRdb reprocessed the PCR reads using MiXCR. The V and J calls, along with clone size, are taken from TCRdb and not from the paper's own processing. The sample carries some 18,000 clones, 37% recorded once. Thyroid surgery was performed in patients who had received no treatment beforehand. The CDR3 totals 15 residues. V was pared by 6 bases and J by 0 bases, with 6 bases of the junction left unmatched. Per germline, CDR1 MNHNS and CDR2 SASEGT. This clone was recorded a few times. No antigen is known for it.

The chain couples TRBV6-1 to TRBJ1-2, with 8 bases matching TRBD1. Sequenced material: tumor tissue. This receptor was taken from a female donor with papillary thyroid cancer or a benign thyroid nodule (not recorded which). Some clones in this sample may be carry-over from other donors' samples. The DNA of the CDR3 is TGTGCCAGCAGCGTAACAGGGGGAGCTAACTATGGCTACACCTTC. Its protein is CASSVTGGANYGYTF.